Shown below are 27 T cell receptor beta chains from a single sample sequenced in a study of blood T cell repertoires in COVID-19. Profiling relied on immunoSEQ multiplex PCR, and the TCRdb table lists in-frame clones only, not all of them. Of approximately 220,000 clones listed, roughly 89% are singletons. The sample comprised PBMCs or T cells enriched from blood (not recorded which). The receptors come from a woman in her thirties with acute COVID-19.

This chain links TRBV5-8 with TRBJ2-3; D might be TRBD1 (6 bases). Trimming removed 0 bases at V and 5 bases at J, with 10 bases between. Germline lookup yields CDR1 SGHTS and CDR2 YDEGEE. There are 14 residues in the CDR3. In DNA, the CDR3 is TGTGCCAGCAGCTTGGGACAGGTGAAAGATACGCAGTATTTT. Translation gives CASSLGQVKDTQYF.

The chain carries TRBV12-5 and TRBJ1-4, with D unresolved. The CDR3 is 11 residues long. V dropped 1 base and J dropped 14 bases, with 8 bases sitting between them. Germline CDR1 LGHNT, CDR2 FRNRAP. The CDR3 DNA follows: TGTGCTAGTGGTTTGGAAACACGTCTGTTTTTT. This sequence encodes CASGLETRLFF. Supplemented by reference TRBV12-5 and TRBJ1-4, the full variable domain reads DARVTQTPRHKVTEMGQEVTMRCQPILGHNTVFWYRQTMMQGLELLAYFRNRAPLDDSGMPKDRFSAEMPDATLATLKIQPSEPRDSAVYFCASGLETRLFFGSGTQLSVL.

This rearrangement joins TRBV30 to TRBJ2-3; 10 nucleotides line up with TRBD2. Per the germline V gene, CDR1 is GTSNPN and CDR2 is SVGIG (reference sequence). Trimming took 2 bases from V and 6 from J; bases not matched to a gene: 8. The CDR3 totals 15 residues. CDR3 DNA: TGTGCCTGGAGTACACTAGCGGGGCCCGCGGATACGCAGTATTTT. Protein sequence: CAWSTLAGPADTQYF.

The chain links TRBV6-1 to TRBJ1-5; D is unclear. V dropped 5 bases and J dropped 3 bases, with 11 bases sitting between them. Germline V gives CDR1 MNHNS, CDR2 SASEGT. This CDR3 region has 14 residues. The CDR3 DNA reads as TGTGCCAGCAGTTGGCTACAGAACAATCAGCCCCAGCATTTT. This codes for CASSWLQNNQPQHF.

The gene calls are TRBV6-5 and TRBJ2-5; the match to TRBD1 covers 7 bases. Trimming cost V 7 bases and J 3 bases; bases outside gene matches: 11. The CDR3 has 15 amino acids. Per germline, CDR1 MNHEY and CDR2 SVGAGI. The CDR3 region is CASTPDRVRKETQYF. CDR3 bases: TGTGCCAGCACCCCTGACAGGGTACGCAAAGAGACCCAGTACTTC.

This sequence joins TRBV10-3 and TRBJ2-5, with 7 bases lining up with TRBD2. With 3 bases clipped from V and 2 bases from J, the junction kept 3 bases outside the gene matches. This CDR3 has 14 amino acids. Looked up from germline, CDR1 is ENHRY and CDR2 is SYGVKD. CDR3 bases: TGTGCCATCAGTGATATGGGGGGGCAAGAGACCCAGTACTTC. It translates to CAISDMGGQETQYF.

This clone was picked up one time. The V call is TRBV5-8, the J call TRBJ1-1, with D hard to call. The CDR3 length is 13 residues. Germline V lookup: CDR1 SGHTS, CDR2 YDEGEE. Trimming removed 1 base at V and 3 bases at J, with 7 bases between. DNA of the CDR3: TGTGCCAGCAGCTTGCTCCGGGACACTGAAGCTTTCTTT. Residues: CASSLLRDTEAFF.

The J gene is TRBJ2-7, the V gene TRBV7-8; D gene unclear. Trimming shortened V by 5 bases and J by 6 bases, and 8 bases separated the two germline ends. CDR1 and CDR2 from the germline V gene are SGHVS and FQNEAQ. The CDR3 spans 11 residues. CDR3 DNA: TGTGCCAGCAGCCCCAGTTTCGAGCAGTACTTC. It specifies CASSPSFEQYF.

The rearrangement uses TRBV18 and TRBJ1-6, with D perhaps matching TRBD1 (6 bases). Between the trimmed V and J ends, which lost 10 bases and 5 bases, there was a span of 27 bases. Germline assignment: CDR1 KGHSH and CDR2 LQKENI. The CDR3 is made up of 18 amino acids. CDR3 sequence reads: CANPGGRKNLWHNSPLHF. The CDR3, as DNA: TGTGCCAACCCGGGGGGGCGAAAGAACCTATGGCATAATTCACCCCTCCACTTT.

This clone was seen a single time. V is TRBV2 and J is TRBJ2-7, with TRBD2 as a possible D gene (6 bases). CDR1 and CDR2 (germline): SNHLY, FYNNEI. Trimming stripped 6 bases from V and 4 bases from J, with 7 bases between. The CDR3 loop spans 11 amino acids. DNA of the CDR3: TGTGCCAGCAGGGAGGGTTACGAGCAGTACTTC. It codes for CASREGYEQYF.

The CDR3 bases are TGTGCCAGCAGAAACAGGGGCCAGGCACAGCCCCAGCATTTT. This codes for CASRNRGQAQPQHF. This chain connects TRBV6-5 to TRBJ1-5; 7 nucleotides align to TRBD1. The CDR3 runs to 14 residues. Germline assignment: CDR1 MNHEY and CDR2 SVGAGI. The V gene end was trimmed by 6 bases and the J gene end by 7 bases; junction bases not matched to a gene: 9.

The rearrangement joins TRBV19 to TRBJ2-2; maybe TRBD2 (6 bases). The V end lost 5 bases, the J end lost 6 bases, and 13 bases lay between the germline ends. The CDR3 has 14 residues. Germline values: CDR1 LNHDA, CDR2 SQIVND (reference sequence). The CDR3 sequence: CASSHGGVAGELFF. As DNA, the CDR3 is TGTGCCAGTAGTCATGGAGGGGTTGCCGGGGAGCTGTTTTTT.

CDR3 DNA sequence: TGTGCCAGCAGCTTTCGAGATACGCAGTATTTT. Translating it yields CASSFRDTQYF. The chain combines TRBV5-6 with TRBJ2-3; D is uncertain. CDR1 is SGHDT, CDR2 YYEEEE, per germline. The CDR3 is 11 amino acids. Deletions cut 2 bases from V and 5 bases from J, with 3 bases between.

The chain couples TRBV2 to TRBJ2-2; D not certain. CDR3 size: 15 residues. Between the trimmed V and J ends, which lost 2 bases and 4 bases, there was a span of 11 bases. Germline-derived CDR1 and CDR2 are SNHLY and FYNNEI. CDR3 loop: CASSEMGHSTGELFF. The CDR3 coding sequence is TGTGCCAGCAGTGAAATGGGCCACTCCACCGGGGAGCTGTTTTTT.

The chain couples TRBV4-1 to TRBJ2-6; TRBD1 matches 11 bases. CDR1 and CDR2 (germline): MGHRA, YSYEKL. This CDR3 spans 18 amino acids. V was pared by 3 bases and J by 1 base, with 5 bases of the junction left unmatched. CDR3 sequence (DNA): TGCGCCAGCAGCCAGCCCGGGACAGGGGGGTCTGGGGCCAACGTCCTGACTTTC. This codes for CASSQPGTGGSGANVLTF.

The chain employs TRBV10-1 and TRBJ1-6, with D possibly matching TRBD1 (6 bases). V dropped 2 bases and J dropped 5 bases, with 19 bases sitting between them. From germline, CDR1 is WNHNN and CDR2 SYGVQD (reference sequence). The CDR3 contains 18 residues. The CDR3 is CASSERGSLRVDNSPLHF. In DNA form, the CDR3 reads TGCGCCAGCAGTGAGAGGGGGTCATTAAGGGTAGATAATTCACCCCTCCACTTT.

This rearrangement joins TRBV7-9 to TRBJ2-3; perhaps TRBD1 as D (5 bases). Germline CDR1 and CDR2: SEHNR and FQNEAQ (reference sequence). V lost 3 bases and J lost 4, with 14 bases in between. This CDR3 comprises 15 residues. CDR3 nucleotide sequence: TGTGCCAGCAGCTTTCCTGGGGCACGTGCAGATACGCAGTATTTT. Amino acid sequence: CASSFPGARADTQYF.

The rearrangement links TRBV7-9 to TRBJ1-5; D unclear. The germline CDR1 and CDR2 sequences are SEHNR and FQNEAQ (reference sequence). Trimming shortened V by 4 bases and J by 3 bases, and 16 bases separated the two germline ends. The CDR3 extends over 16 amino acids. The CDR3 region has the DNA TGTGCCAGCAGCTCGTCGGTTGATTACCACAATCAGCCCCAGCATTTT. Its translation: CASSSSVDYHNQPQHF.

The chain recombines TRBV5-1 with TRBJ1-1; perhaps TRBD1 as D (5 bases). Deletions cut 4 bases from V and 7 bases from J, with 11 bases between. The CDR3 is 12 residues long. CDR1 and CDR2 from the germline V gene are SGHRS and YFSETQ. The chain's CDR3 is CASSVDTGEAFF. Here the CDR3 DNA reads TGCGCCAGCAGCGTGGACACGGGTGAAGCTTTCTTT.

In DNA, the CDR3 is TGTGCCAGTAGTATAGGGAGGGGGCTGCAGAGAACTGAAGCTTTCTTT. Translated: CASSIGRGLQRTEAFF. The chain uses TRBV19 and TRBJ1-1; 7 bases are shared with TRBD1. From germline, CDR1 is LNHDA and CDR2 SQIVND (reference sequence). With 1 base clipped from V and 5 bases from J, the junction kept 10 bases outside the gene matches. The CDR3 spans 16 residues.

This chain connects TRBV7-2 to TRBJ1-5, with D uncertain. CDR1 and CDR2 (germline): SGHTA, FQGNSA. This CDR3 spans 13 amino acids. Trimming removed 1 base at V and 7 bases at J, with 8 bases between. The CDR3 reads CASSLGTVQPQHF. The DNA for the CDR3 is TGTGCCAGCAGCTTAGGGACTGTCCAGCCCCAGCATTTT.

This clone was recorded a few times. The chain employs TRBV10-3 and TRBJ1-1; TRBD1 matches at 7 bases. The CDR3 runs to 13 residues. Germline assignment: CDR1 ENHRY and CDR2 SYGVKD. V lost 9 bases to trimming and J lost 9 bases; unmatched junction nucleotides: 13. The CDR3 spells CAISRGLGGKAFF. For the CDR3, the DNA is TGTGCCATAAGTAGGGGGCTCGGTGGTAAAGCTTTCTTT.

The chain couples TRBV4-1 to TRBJ2-1, with D possibly matching TRBD2 (7 bases). Trimming left V 0 bases short and J 8 bases short, with 23 bases between. Germline assignment: CDR1 MGHRA and CDR2 YSYEKL. The CDR3 spans 18 residues. The CDR3 DNA reads TGCGCCAGCAGCCAAGAGAGTGTTGGGGCGGGGGCATGGGATGAGCAGTTCTTC. Translated, it gives CASSQESVGAGAWDEQFF.

J is TRBJ2-3 and V is TRBV7-2, with 14 bases matching TRBD2. V was clipped by 5 bases and J by 4 bases; unmatched bases: 5. Germline V lookup: CDR1 SGHTA, CDR2 FQGNSA. The CDR3 covers 16 residues. The CDR3 protein is CASSRLAGGSADTQYF. In DNA, the CDR3 is TGTGCCAGCAGCAGACTAGCGGGGGGGTCCGCAGATACGCAGTATTTT.

V gene TRBV3-1 (or the pseudogene TRBV3-2) combines with J gene TRBJ1-6; no definite D call. Trimming shortened V by 3 bases and J by 9 bases, and 15 bases separated the two germline ends. The CDR3 is 15 residues long. CDR1 and CDR2 from the germline V gene are LGHDT and YNNKEL (reference sequence). The CDR3 loop is CASSHGPAARSPLHF. As DNA, the CDR3 is TGTGCCAGCAGCCACGGTCCCGCGGCACGTTCACCCCTCCACTTT.

This clone is a singleton in its sample. The V and J genes are TRBV5-1 and TRBJ1-4, with a possible D match to TRBD1 (6 bases). V dropped 0 bases and J dropped 7 bases, with 19 bases sitting between them. CDR3 size: 17 residues. Germline lookup yields CDR1 SGHRS and CDR2 YFSETQ. This CDR3 reads CASSLASVQGDGEKLFF. The CDR3 nucleotides read TGCGCCAGCAGCTTGGCCTCCGTACAGGGAGACGGTGAAAAACTGTTTTTT.

This clone occurred once. The gene calls are TRBV5-8 and TRBJ1-2; D is perhaps TRBD1 (5 bases). Trimming cost V 3 bases and J 8 bases, with 20 bases left between them. Germline CDR1 SGHTS, CDR2 YDEGEE. The CDR3 consists of 15 residues. The CDR3 nucleotides are TGTGCCAGCAGCTCCTGGCTCGAACAGGCTTACGGCTACACCTTC. Protein sequence: CASSSWLEQAYGYTF.